This TCR beta chain was identified in a study of T cell responses to AZD1222 COVID-19 vaccine listed by TCRdb under 2021. Context from the whole study: A total of 233 trial participants underwent TCR sequencing, of whom 207 received two doses of AZD1222 and around 25 received two doses of the MenACWY control vaccine. Trial participants were enrolled by age into 18-55, 56-69 and 70-plus year subgroups, with approximately 160, 26 and 62 TCR-sequenced participants respectively. On the study overall, not on this receptor specifically: Most participants were white British and females outnumbered males, and the authors suggested that clonal diversity may have been underestimated. Reportedly, almost half of the unique spike-specific TCRs recognized epitopes lying outside the regions that are mutated in the B.1.351 and B.1.1.7 variants. After two AZD1222 doses, spike-specific TCR breadth and depth were significantly higher than at day 0 and than in MenACWY recipients. The 56-69-year group was small, and its depth increase did not reach significance, likely because of low power. Conclusions about previously exposed vaccinees are limited, since just 5 to 7 AZD1222 recipients were seropositive for SARS-CoV-2 at baseline. Vaccine-associated CD4 TCRs spanned the whole spike protein, with dominant responses in regions 160-218 and 743-854. No day 14 peak-response samples were available, so repertoires were characterized only after the peak T cell response.

The CDR3 holds 13 amino acids from the cysteine to the phenylalanine. Only the CDR3 DNA stays, 39 bases, in frame from base 1. V lost 4 bases and J lost 4 bases; the stretch between them is 11 bases long. Per the germline V gene, MNHEY is the CDR1 and SVGAGI is the CDR2. Details on this clone: Its antigen is unknown. There are no base qualities to consult, and no much larger clone falls within one base.

The CDR3 regions of human TCRbeta chains were analyzed by immunosequencing. The study's own analysis went as follows. TCRs in the repertoires were compared against a reference library of SARS-CoV-2-specific TCRs that had been generated with the MIRA antigen-specificity platform. Breadth was defined as the fraction of unique TCRs that were SARS-CoV-2-associated, and depth was defined as the fraction of total T cells that were SARS-CoV-2-associated. Using the MIRA data, each spike-specific TCR was mapped to the spike region that the TCR reacts to and placed in a CD4 or CD8 class. Log10-transformed breadth and depth values were compared by one-way ANOVA with Sidak's multiple comparisons tests. TCRdb provides this immuneACCESS table in a form limited to in-frame rearrangements. Some clones are lacking; in checked studies, under half of them reflect an unresolved V gene, and why the rest are absent is not known. The DNA gave D and trimming, while V, J and clone size come from that table. This sample is represented by 130,000 to 150,000 clones; 90% to 95% of them were singletons. In total, the top ten clones hold 2.5% to 3% of the sample.

According to the study, the label for this sample's time point signals: baseline before first vaccination. The sample's treatment or condition label, decoded: meningococcal conjugate vaccine given as trial control. Vaccinee samples came from UK trials COV001 and COV002, including a single-blind randomized controlled phase 2/3 trial of AZD1222 (ChAdOx1 nCoV-19) in healthy adults. Trial participant PBMC samples were collected at day 0 and day 28 after the second dose for TCRbeta chain sequencing. The source is an adult in good health. In this chain, TRBV6-5 is recombined with TRBJ2-7; the D gene is perhaps TRBD2, on 6 matching bases. Sequencing was performed on peripheral blood, taken on day 0 of MenACWY control vaccination. Read as DNA, the sequence is TGTGCCAGCAGTTGGACTACGGGGTACGAGCAGTACTTC. Its coded protein is CASSWTTGYEQYF.